The subject of this entry is one T cell receptor (beta chain). Sequenced by immunoSEQ multiplex PCR; TCRdb stores in-frame clones only, minus some. The sample lists 150,000 to 200,000 clones, 70% to 90% occurring once. The sample belongs to a study of T cell responses to AZD1222 COVID-19 vaccine. Per germline, CDR1 MNHEY and CDR2 SMNVEV (reference sequence). The CDR3 loop spans 12 amino acids. Trimming stripped 3 bases from V and 5 bases from J, with 2 bases between. This clonotype was obtained from an adult who received the AZD1222 COVID-19 vaccine. J is TRBJ1-6 and V is TRBV27; D ambiguous. The source material was peripheral blood, sampled 28 days after the second AZD1222 dose. DNA for the CDR3: TGTGCCAGCAGTTTTAATAATTCACCCCTCCACTTT. Its protein product is CASSFNNSPLHF.